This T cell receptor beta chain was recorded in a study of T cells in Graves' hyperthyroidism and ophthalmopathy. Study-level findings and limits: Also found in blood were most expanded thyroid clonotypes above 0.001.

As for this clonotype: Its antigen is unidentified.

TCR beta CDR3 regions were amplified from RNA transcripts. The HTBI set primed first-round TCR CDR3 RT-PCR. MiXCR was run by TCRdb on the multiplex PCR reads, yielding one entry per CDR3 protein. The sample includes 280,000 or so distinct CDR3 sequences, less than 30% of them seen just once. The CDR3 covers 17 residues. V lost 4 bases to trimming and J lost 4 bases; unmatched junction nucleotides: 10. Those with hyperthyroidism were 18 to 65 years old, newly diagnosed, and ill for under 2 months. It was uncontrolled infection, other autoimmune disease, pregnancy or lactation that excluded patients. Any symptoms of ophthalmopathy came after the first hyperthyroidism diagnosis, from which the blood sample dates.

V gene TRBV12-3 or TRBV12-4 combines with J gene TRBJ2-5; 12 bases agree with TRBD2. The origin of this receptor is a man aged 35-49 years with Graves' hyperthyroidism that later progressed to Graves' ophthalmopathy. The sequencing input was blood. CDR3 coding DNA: TGTGCCAGCAGTTCCCCTAGCGGGAGGGGAGGAGGAGAGACCCAGTACTTC. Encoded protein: CASSSPSGRGGGETQYF.